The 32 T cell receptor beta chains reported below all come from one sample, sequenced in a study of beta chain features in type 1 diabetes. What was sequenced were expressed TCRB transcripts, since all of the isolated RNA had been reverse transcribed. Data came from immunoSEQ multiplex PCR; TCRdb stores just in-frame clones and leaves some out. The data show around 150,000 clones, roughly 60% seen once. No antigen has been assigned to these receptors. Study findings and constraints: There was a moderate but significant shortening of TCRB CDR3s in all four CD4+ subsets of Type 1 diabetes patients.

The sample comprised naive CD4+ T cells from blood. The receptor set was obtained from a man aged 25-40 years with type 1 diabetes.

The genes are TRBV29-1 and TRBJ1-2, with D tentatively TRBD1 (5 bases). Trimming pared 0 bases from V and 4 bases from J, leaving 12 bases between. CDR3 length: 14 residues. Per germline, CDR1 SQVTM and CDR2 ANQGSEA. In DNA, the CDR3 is TGCAGCGTTGAAGAAGACCGGGGCGGCTATGGCTACACCTTC. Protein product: CSVEEDRGGYGYTF. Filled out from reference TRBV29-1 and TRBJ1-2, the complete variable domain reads SAVISQKPSRDICQRGTSLTIQCQVDSQVTMMFWYRQQPGQSLTLIATANQGSEATYESGFVIDKFPISRPNLTFSTLTVSNMSPEDSSIYLCSVEEDRGGYGYTFGSGTRLTVV.

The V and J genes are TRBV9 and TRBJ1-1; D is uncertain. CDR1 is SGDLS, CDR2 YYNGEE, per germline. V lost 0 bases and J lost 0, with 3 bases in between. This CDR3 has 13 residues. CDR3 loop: CASSVDMNTEAFF. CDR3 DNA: TGTGCCAGCAGCGTAGACATGAACACTGAAGCTTTCTTT. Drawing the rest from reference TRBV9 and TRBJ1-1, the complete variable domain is DSGVTQTPKHLITATGQRVTLRCSPRSGDLSVYWYQQSLDQGLQFLIQYYNGEERAKGNILERFSAQQFPDLHSELNLSSLELGDSALYFCASSVDMNTEAFFGQGTRLTVV.

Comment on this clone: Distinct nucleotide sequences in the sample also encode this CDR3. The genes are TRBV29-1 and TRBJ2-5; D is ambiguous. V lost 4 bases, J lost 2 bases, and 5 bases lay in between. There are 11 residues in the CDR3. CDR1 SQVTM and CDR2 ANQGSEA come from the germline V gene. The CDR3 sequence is CSVGQQETQYF. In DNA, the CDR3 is TGCAGCGTTGGTCAGCAAGAGACCCAGTACTTC.

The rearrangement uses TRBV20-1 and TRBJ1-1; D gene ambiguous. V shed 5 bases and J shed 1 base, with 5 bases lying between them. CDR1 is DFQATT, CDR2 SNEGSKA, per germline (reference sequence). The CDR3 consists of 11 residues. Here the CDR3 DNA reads TGCAGTGCTGTGCAGAACACTGAAGCTTTCTTT. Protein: CSAVQNTEAFF.

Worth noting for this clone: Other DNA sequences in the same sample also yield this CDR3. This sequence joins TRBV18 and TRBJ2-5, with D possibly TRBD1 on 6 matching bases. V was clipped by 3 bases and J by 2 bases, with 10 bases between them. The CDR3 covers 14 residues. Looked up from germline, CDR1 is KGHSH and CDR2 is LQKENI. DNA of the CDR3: TGTGCCAGCTCACCCCAGGACAGTCAAGAGACCCAGTACTTC. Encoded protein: CASSPQDSQETQYF.

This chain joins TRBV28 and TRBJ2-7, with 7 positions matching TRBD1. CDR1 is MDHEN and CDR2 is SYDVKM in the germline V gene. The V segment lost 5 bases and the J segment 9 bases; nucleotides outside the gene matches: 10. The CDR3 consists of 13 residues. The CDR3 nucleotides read TGTGCCAGCAGTCTCCGACAGGGATATACGCAGTACTTC. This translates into CASSLRQGYTQYF.

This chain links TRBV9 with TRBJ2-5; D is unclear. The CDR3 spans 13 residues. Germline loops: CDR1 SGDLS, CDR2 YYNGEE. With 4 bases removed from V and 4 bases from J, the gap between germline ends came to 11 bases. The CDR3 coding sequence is TGTGCCAGCAGCACAACGGGTTCAGAGACCCAGTACTTC. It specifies CASSTTGSETQYF.

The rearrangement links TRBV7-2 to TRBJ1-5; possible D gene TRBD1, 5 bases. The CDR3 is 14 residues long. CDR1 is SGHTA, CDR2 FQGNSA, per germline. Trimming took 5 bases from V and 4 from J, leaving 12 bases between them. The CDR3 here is CASSVRDGNQPQHF. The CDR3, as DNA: TGTGCCAGCAGCGTCCGGGACGGTAATCAGCCCCAGCATTTT.

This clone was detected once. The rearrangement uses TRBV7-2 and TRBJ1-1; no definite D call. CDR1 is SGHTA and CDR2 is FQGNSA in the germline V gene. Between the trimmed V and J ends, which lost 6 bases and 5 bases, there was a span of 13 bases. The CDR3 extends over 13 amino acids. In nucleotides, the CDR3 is TGTGCCAGCAGAACAACACGGCAGACTGAAGCTTTCTTT. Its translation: CASRTTRQTEAFF.

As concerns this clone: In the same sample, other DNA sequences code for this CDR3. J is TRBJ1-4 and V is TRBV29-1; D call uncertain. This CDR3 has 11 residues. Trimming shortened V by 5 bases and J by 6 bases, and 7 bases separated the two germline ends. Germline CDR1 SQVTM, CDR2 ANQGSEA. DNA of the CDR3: TGCAGCGTTATATCCTATGAAAAACTGTTTTTT. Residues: CSVISYEKLFF.

CDR3 nucleotide sequence: TGCAGCGCGACAGGGCCCGGCGGCTACACCTTC. The encoded protein is CSATGPGGYTF. The rearrangement uses TRBV29-1 and TRBJ1-2; the match to TRBD1 covers 7 bases. The V gene end was trimmed by 7 bases and the J gene end by 8 bases; junction bases not matched to a gene: 7. CDR3 length: 11 residues. In germline, CDR1 is SQVTM, CDR2 ANQGSEA.

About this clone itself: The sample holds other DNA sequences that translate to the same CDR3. CDR3 sequence: CASSLASTDTQYF. The CDR3 coding sequence is TGTGCCAGCAGCTTAGCTAGCACAGATACGCAGTATTTT. The chain employs TRBV7-9 and TRBJ2-3; D not resolved. V was trimmed by 0 bases and J by 0 bases, leaving 1 base between them. Per the germline V gene, CDR1 is SEHNR and CDR2 is FQNEAQ (reference sequence). The CDR3 has 13 amino acids.

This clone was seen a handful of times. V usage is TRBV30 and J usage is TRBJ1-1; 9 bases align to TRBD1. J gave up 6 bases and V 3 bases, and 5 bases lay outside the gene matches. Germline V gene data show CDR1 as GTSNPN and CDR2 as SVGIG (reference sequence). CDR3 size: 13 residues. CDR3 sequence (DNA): TGTGCCTGGAGGATGGACAGGGGTCCTGAAGCTTTCTTT. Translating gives CAWRMDRGPEAFF.

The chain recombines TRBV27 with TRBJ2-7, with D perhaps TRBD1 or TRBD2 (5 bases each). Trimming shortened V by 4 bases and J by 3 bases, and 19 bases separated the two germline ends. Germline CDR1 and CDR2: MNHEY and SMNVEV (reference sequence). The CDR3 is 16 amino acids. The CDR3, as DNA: TGTGCCAGCAGTTCAATTGTCTCGGGGCCGGTCTACGAGCAGTACTTC. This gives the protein CASSSIVSGPVYEQYF.

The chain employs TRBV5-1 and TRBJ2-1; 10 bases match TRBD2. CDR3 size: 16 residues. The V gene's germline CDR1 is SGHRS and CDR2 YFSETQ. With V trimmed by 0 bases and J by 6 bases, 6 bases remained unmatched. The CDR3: CASSLDPGTSVNEQFF. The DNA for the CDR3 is TGCGCCAGCAGCTTGGACCCCGGGACTAGCGTCAATGAGCAGTTCTTC.

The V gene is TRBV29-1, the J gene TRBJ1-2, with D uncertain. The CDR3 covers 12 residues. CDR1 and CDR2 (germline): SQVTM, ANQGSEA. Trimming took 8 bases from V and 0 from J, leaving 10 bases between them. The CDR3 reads CSTDTANYGYTF. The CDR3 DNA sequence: TGCAGCACCGACACTGCTAACTATGGCTACACCTTC.

For the CDR3, the DNA is TGTGCCAGCAGCTCATATGTGGCCAACGTCCTGACTTTC. Translated, it gives CASSSYVANVLTF. The chain carries TRBV7-2 and TRBJ2-6; D is unresolved. V gave up 4 bases and J gave up 6 bases, with 7 bases separating them. CDR1 and CDR2 from the germline V gene are SGHTA and FQGNSA. The CDR3 is 13 residues long.

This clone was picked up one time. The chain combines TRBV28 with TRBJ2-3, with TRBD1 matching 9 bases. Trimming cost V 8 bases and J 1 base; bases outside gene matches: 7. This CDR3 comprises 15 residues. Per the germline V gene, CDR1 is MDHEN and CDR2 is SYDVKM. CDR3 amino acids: CASGQGQVGTDTQYF. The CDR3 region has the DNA TGTGCCAGCGGACAGGGGCAGGTCGGCACAGATACGCAGTATTTT.

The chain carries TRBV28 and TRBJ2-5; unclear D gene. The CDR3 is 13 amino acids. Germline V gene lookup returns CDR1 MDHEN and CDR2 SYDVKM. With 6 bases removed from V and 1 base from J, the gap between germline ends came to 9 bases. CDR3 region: CASRIDVQETQYF. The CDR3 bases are TGTGCCAGCAGGATTGACGTCCAAGAGACCCAGTACTTC.

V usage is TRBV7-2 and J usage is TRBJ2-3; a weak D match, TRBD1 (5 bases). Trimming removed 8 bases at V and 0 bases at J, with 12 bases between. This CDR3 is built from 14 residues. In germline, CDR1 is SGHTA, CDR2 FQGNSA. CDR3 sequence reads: CASGETDSTDTQYF. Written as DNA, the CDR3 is TGTGCCAGCGGAGAGACAGATAGCACAGATACGCAGTATTTT.

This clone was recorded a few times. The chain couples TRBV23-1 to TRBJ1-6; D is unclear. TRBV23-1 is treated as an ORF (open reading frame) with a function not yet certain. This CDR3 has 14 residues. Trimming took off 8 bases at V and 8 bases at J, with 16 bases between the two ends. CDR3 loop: CASFTTKPYSPLHF. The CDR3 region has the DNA TGCGCCAGCTTTACAACTAAGCCCTATTCACCCCTCCACTTT.

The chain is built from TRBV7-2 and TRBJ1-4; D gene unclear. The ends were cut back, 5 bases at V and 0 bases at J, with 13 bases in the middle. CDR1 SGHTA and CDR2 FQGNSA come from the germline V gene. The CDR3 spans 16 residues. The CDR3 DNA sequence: TGTGCCAGCAGCCGGAAGGCCGGGACAACTAATGAAAAACTGTTTTTT. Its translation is CASSRKAGTTNEKLFF.

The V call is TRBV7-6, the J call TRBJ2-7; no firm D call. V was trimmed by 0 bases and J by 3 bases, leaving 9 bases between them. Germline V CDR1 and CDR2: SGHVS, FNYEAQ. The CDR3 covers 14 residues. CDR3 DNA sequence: TGTGCCAGCAGCTTAGCGGGCTCTAGCTACGAGCAGTACTTC. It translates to CASSLAGSSYEQYF.

The CDR3 protein is CASSQVWDHQETQYF. The CDR3 DNA follows: TGTGCCAGCAGCCAAGTCTGGGATCACCAAGAGACCCAGTACTTC. The V call is TRBV14, the J call TRBJ2-5, with D unresolved. Trimming stripped 1 base from V and 0 bases from J, with 9 bases between. The germline V gene encodes CDR1 SGHDN and CDR2 FVKESK. The CDR3 has 15 residues.

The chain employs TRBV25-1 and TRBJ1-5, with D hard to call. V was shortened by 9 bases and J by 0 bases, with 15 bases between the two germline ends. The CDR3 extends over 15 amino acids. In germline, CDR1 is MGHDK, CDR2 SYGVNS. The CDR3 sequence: CASLCWADSNQPQHF. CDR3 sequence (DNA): TGTGCCAGTCTTTGTTGGGCGGATAGCAATCAGCCCCAGCATTTT.

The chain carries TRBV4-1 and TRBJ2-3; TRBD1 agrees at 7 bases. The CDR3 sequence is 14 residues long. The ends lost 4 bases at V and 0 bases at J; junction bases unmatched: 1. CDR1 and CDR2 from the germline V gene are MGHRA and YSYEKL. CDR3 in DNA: TGCGCCAGCAGCCCGGACAGGAGCACAGATACGCAGTATTTT. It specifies CASSPDRSTDTQYF.

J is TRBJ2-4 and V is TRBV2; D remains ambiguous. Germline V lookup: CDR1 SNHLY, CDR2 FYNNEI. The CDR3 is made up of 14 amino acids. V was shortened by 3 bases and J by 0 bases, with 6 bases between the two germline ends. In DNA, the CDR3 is TGTGCCAGCAGTGAGGCTAGAGCCAAAAACATTCAGTACTTC. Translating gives CASSEARAKNIQYF.

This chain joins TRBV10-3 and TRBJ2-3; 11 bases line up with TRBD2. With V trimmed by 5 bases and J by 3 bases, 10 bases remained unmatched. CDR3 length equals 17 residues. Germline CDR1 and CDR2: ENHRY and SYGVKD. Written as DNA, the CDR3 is TGTGCCATCAGTCCTGGAAAGGCTAGCGGGGGGACAGATACGCAGTATTTT. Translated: CAISPGKASGGTDTQYF.

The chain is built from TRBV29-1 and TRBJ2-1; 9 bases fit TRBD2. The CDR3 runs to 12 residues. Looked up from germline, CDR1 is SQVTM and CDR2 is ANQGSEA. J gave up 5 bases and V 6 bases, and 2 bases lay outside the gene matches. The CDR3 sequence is CSVLAGNNEQFF. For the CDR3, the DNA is TGCAGCGTCCTAGCGGGGAACAATGAGCAGTTCTTC.

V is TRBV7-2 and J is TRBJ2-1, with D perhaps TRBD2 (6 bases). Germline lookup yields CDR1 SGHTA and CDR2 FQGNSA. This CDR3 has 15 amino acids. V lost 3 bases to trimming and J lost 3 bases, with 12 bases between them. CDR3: CASSLGGTNYNEQFF. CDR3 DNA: TGTGCCAGCAGCTTGGGGGGAACTAACTACAATGAGCAGTTCTTC.

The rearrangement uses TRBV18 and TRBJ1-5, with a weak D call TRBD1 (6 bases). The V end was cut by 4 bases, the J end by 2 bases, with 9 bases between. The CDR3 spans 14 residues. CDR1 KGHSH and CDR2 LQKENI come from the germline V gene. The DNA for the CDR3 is TGTGCCAGCTCACAGGGGGATGGCAATCAGCCCCAGCATTTT. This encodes CASSQGDGNQPQHF.

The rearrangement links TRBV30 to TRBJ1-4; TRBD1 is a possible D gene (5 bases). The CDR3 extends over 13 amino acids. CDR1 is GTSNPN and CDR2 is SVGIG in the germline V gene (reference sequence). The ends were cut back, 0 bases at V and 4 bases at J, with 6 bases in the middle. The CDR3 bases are TGTGCCTGGAGTGTACAGGATAATGAAAAACTGTTTTTT. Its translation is CAWSVQDNEKLFF.